This T cell receptor (beta chain) was sequenced for a study of blood T cell repertoires in COVID-19. Study summary: T cells, B-cell-depleted T cells, or PBMCs supplied cDNA or gDNA.

As originally analysed: Reference gene primer amplification in the assay estimated nucleated cell counts. Repertoires were generated with immunoSEQ multiplex PCR, while TCRdb's copy carries only in-frame clones and drops some. The DNA gave D and trimming, while V, J and clone size come from that table. This sample has under 500,000 clones, with 80% to 90% found just once. Participant-reported clinical history was the basis for cohort assignment. The germline V gene encodes CDR1 SGHRS and CDR2 YFSETQ. The V end lost 2 bases, the J end lost 5 bases, and 7 bases lay between the germline ends. The CDR3 is 12 amino acids.

J is TRBJ1-1 and V is TRBV5-1; D uncertain. Sequences were obtained from PBMCs or T cells enriched from blood (not recorded which). The receptor's source is a man between 25 and 39 years old who had recovered from COVID-19. The CDR3 DNA is TGCGCCAGCAGCTTCCGAGAAACTGAAGCTTTCTTT. Protein sequence: CASSFRETEAFF. Supplemented by reference TRBV5-1 and TRBJ1-1, the full variable domain reads KAGVTQTPRYLIKTRGQQVTLSCSPISGHRSVSWYQQTPGQGLQFLFEYFSETQRNKGNFPGRFSGRQFSNSRSEMNVSTLELGDSALYLCASSFRETEAFFGQGTRLTVV.